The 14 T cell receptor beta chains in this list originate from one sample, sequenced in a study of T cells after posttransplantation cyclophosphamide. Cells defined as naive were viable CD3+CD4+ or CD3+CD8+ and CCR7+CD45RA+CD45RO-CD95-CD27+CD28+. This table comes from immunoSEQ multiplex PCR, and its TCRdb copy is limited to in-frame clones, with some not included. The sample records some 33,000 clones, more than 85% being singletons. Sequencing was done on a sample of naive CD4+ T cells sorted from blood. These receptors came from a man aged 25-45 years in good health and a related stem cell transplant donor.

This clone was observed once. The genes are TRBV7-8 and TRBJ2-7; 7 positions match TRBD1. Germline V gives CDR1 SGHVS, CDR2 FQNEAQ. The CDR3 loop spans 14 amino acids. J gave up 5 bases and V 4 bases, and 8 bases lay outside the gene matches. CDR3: CASSSQGVRHEQYF. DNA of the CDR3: TGTGCCAGCAGCTCTCAGGGGGTCCGCCACGAGCAGTACTTC.

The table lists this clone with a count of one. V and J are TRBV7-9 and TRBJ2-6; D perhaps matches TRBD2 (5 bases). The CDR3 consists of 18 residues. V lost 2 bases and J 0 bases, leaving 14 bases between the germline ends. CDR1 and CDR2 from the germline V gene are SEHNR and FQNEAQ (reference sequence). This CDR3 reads CASSLSGPRNSGANVLTF. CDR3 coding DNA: TGTGCCAGCAGCTTAAGCGGCCCTAGAAACTCTGGGGCCAACGTCCTGACTTTC. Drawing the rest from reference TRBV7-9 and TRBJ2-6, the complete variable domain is DTGVSQNPRHKITKRGQNVTFRCDPISEHNRLYWYRQTLGQGPEFLTYFQNEAQLEKSRLLSDRFSAERPKGSFSTLEIQRTEQGDSAMYLCASSLSGPRNSGANVLTFGAGSRLTVL.

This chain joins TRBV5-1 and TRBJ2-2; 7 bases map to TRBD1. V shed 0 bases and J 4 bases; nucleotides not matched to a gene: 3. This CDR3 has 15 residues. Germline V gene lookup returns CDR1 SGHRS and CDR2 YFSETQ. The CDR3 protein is CASSLGDRATGELFF. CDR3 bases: TGCGCCAGCAGCTTGGGAGACAGGGCCACCGGGGAGCTGTTTTTT.

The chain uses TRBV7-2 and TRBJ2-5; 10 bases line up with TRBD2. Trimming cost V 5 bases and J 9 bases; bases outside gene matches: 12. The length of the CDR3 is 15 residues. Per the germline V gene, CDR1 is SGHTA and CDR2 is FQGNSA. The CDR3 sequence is CASSGSSGGRGAQYF. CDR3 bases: TGTGCCAGCAGCGGCTCTAGCGGGGGCCGGGGGGCCCAGTACTTC.

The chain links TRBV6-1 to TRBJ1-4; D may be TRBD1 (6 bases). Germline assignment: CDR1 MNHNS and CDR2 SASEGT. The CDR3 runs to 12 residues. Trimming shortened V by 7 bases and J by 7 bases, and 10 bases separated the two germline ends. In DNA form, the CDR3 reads TGTGCCAGCACCGACAGGAGTGAAAAACTGTTTTTT. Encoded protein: CASTDRSEKLFF.

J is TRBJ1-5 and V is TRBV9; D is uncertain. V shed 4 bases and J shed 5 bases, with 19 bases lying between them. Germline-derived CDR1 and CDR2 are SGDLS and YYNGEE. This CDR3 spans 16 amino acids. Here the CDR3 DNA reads TGTGCCAGCAGCTTCCTTTTAGCGTCAGCTCATCAGCCCCAGCATTTT. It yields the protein CASSFLLASAHQPQHF.

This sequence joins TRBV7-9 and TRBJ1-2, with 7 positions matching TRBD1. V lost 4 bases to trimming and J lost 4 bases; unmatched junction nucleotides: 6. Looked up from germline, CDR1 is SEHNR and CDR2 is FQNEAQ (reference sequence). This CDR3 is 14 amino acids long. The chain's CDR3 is CASSSRQGGYGYTF. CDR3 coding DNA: TGTGCCAGCAGCTCTCGACAGGGAGGCTATGGCTACACCTTC.

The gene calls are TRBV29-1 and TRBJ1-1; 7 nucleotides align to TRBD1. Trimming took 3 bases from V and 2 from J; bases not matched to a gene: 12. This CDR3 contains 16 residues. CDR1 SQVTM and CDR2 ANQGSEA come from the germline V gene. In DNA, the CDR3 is TGCAGCGTTGACAGTCCTATCCGGGACAGTAACACTGAAGCTTTCTTT. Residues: CSVDSPIRDSNTEAFF.

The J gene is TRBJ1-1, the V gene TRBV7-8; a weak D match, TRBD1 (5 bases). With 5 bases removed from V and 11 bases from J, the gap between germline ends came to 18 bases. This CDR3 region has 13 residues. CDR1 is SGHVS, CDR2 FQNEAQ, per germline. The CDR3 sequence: CASSPGWRGSAFF. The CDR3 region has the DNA TGTGCCAGCAGCCCAGGGTGGAGGGGCAGTGCTTTCTTT.

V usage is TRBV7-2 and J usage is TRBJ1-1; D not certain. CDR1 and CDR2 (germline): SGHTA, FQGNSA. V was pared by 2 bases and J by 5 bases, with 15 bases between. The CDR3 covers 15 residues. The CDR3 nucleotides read TGTGCCAGCAGCTTAAAGATTTCTCCAGTGACTGAAGCTTTCTTT. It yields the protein CASSLKISPVTEAFF.

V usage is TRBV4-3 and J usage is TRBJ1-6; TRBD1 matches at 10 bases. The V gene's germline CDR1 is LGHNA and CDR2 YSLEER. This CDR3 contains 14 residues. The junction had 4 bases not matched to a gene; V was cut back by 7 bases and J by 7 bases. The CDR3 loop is CASNPDRGNSPLHF. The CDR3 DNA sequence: TGCGCCAGCAACCCGGACAGGGGGAATTCACCCCTCCACTTT.

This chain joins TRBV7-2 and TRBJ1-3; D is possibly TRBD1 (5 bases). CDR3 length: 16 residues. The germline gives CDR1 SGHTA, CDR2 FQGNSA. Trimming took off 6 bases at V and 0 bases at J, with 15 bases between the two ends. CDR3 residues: CASSPRGGDSGNTIYF. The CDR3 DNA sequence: TGTGCCAGCAGTCCCCGGGGGGGGGACTCTGGAAACACCATATATTTT.

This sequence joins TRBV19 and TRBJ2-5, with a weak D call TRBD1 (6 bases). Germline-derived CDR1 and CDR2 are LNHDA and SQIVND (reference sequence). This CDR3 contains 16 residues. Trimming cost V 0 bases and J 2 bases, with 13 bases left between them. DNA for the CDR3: TGTGCCAGTAGTATAGACGGCAAAGGGGGACAAGAGACCCAGTACTTC. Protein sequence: CASSIDGKGGQETQYF.

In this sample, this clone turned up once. Written as DNA, the CDR3 is TGTGCCAGCAGTGACTCCGGGAGGGGGATTGAGCAGTACTTC. Its protein is CASSDSGRGIEQYF. The rearrangement uses TRBV6-4 and TRBJ2-7; 8 bases are a match to TRBD2. Germline values: CDR1 MRHNA, CDR2 SNTAGT. V lost 0 bases to trimming and J lost 7 bases; unmatched junction nucleotides: 5. The CDR3 sequence is 14 residues long.